Below are 14 T cell receptor beta chains sequenced from a single sample in a study of PD-1 blockade in classical Hodgkin lymphoma. Method: immunoSEQ multiplex PCR; TCRdb's copy keeps in-frame clones and lacks some. In the table there are approximately 23,000 clones, 85% to 95% of which are singletons. The time point is: newly diagnosed, previously untreated cHL patient sample. Purified CD4+ T cells were obtained from thawed PBMCs through magnetic negative selection. Sequencing input: CD4+ T cells from blood. The receptor source for this set is a human donor with classical Hodgkin lymphoma.

The chain combines TRBV27 with TRBJ2-7, with D perhaps TRBD1 (6 bases). CDR1 and CDR2 from the germline V gene are MNHEY and SMNVEV (reference sequence). V gave up 1 base and J gave up 6 bases, with 10 bases separating them. The CDR3 is 13 amino acids. The CDR3 coding sequence is TGTGCCAGCAGTTTATACTTAGGGGGCGAGCAGTACTTC. The encoded protein is CASSLYLGGEQYF.

Only one count was recorded for this clone. The chain uses TRBV5-1 and TRBJ2-7; 9 bases align to TRBD1. Losses at the gene ends were 4 bases for V and 1 base for J; bases not matched to a gene: 3. The CDR3 consists of 14 residues. Germline values: CDR1 SGHRS, CDR2 YFSETQ. This chain's CDR3 is CASSVTGGSYEQYF. Here the CDR3 DNA reads TGCGCCAGCAGCGTGACAGGGGGTTCCTACGAGCAGTACTTC.

The J gene is TRBJ2-5, the V gene TRBV5-1; 10 nucleotides match TRBD1. J was trimmed by 5 bases and V by 5 bases; bases with no gene match: 9. Germline-derived CDR1 and CDR2 are SGHRS and YFSETQ. The CDR3 contains 15 residues. The CDR3 reads CASSPPGTGVETQYF. The CDR3 region has the DNA TGCGCCAGCAGTCCACCCGGGACAGGGGTGGAGACCCAGTACTTC.

The chain carries TRBV6-5 and TRBJ1-6; D is uncertain. CDR3 length equals 12 residues. Germline assignment: CDR1 MNHEY and CDR2 SVGAGI. Trimming shortened V by 0 bases and J by 11 bases, and 5 bases separated the two germline ends. The CDR3 region has the DNA TGTGCCAGCAGTTACTCGACGACACCCCTCCACTTT. Its translation is CASSYSTTPLHF.

The genes are TRBV5-6 and TRBJ1-3; D remains ambiguous. Germline CDR1 reads SGHDT; CDR2 reads YYEEEE. Trimming took 1 base from V and 0 from J, leaving 14 bases between them. The CDR3 totals 17 residues. CDR3 sequence: CASSLYVPDVSGNTIYF. In DNA form, the CDR3 reads TGTGCCAGCAGCTTGTATGTTCCCGACGTCTCTGGAAACACCATATATTTT.

The chain is built from TRBV4-2 and TRBJ2-1; D uncertain. CDR3 size: 15 residues. Per the germline V gene, CDR1 is LGHNA and CDR2 is YNFKEQ. The germline V and J ends were trimmed by 7 bases and 0 bases, with 13 bases remaining between them. The CDR3 sequence: CASKQPTSSYNEQFF. DNA of the CDR3: TGTGCCAGCAAGCAGCCGACCAGCTCCTACAATGAGCAGTTCTTC.

The chain recombines TRBV5-5 with TRBJ2-3; TRBD2 is a possible D gene (5 bases). CDR3 size: 15 residues. Germline CDR1 is SGHKS and CDR2 is YYEKEE (reference sequence). The ends were cut back, 4 bases at V and 2 bases at J, with 14 bases in the middle. The CDR3 is CASSLDSFSTDTQYF. As DNA, the CDR3 is TGTGCCAGCAGCCTGGACTCGTTTTCCACAGATACGCAGTATTTT.

A note on this clone: One end of the junction is discordant with germline, which a read error may explain. The chain recombines TRBV5-1 with TRBJ2-5; no reliable D call. This CDR3 spans 13 amino acids. Germline V gene lookup returns CDR1 SGHRS and CDR2 YFSETQ. The CDR3 reads CASSLGVRGDVHF. CDR3 sequence (DNA): TGCGCCAGCAGCTTGGGGGTCCGCGGAGACGTACACTTC.

V gene TRBV28 combines with J gene TRBJ2-1, with D possibly called TRBD1 or TRBD2 (5 bases each). The germline gives CDR1 MDHEN, CDR2 SYDVKM. The V end was cut by 6 bases, the J end by 2 bases, with 11 bases between. This CDR3 spans 14 amino acids. The CDR3 region has the DNA TGTGCCAGCAGGGGGGACCAGGCCTACAATGAGCAGTTCTTC. It codes for CASRGDQAYNEQFF.

CDR3 sequence reads: CASSQESSRGNTIYF. The CDR3 DNA reads as TGCGCCAGCAGCCAAGAATCCTCGAGGGGAAACACCATATATTTT. The V gene is TRBV4-1, the J gene TRBJ1-3; D gene ambiguous. Germline V gene data show CDR1 as MGHRA and CDR2 as YSYEKL. Trimming removed 0 bases from V and 4 bases from J, with 10 bases in between. The length of the CDR3 is 15 residues.

The V gene is TRBV5-8, the J gene TRBJ2-3; 8 bases fit TRBD2. V shed 4 bases and J 6 bases; nucleotides not matched to a gene: 10. CDR3 size: 15 residues. Germline V CDR1 and CDR2: SGHTS, YDEGEE. The CDR3, as DNA: TGTGCCAGCAGCCCCGGACTAGCCCGAAAGGATACGCAGTATTTT. Protein product: CASSPGLARKDTQYF.

The J gene is TRBJ2-7, the V gene TRBV11-2; D uncertain. Germline-derived CDR1 and CDR2 are SGHAT and FQNNGV. Between the trimmed V and J ends, which lost 1 base and 2 bases, there was a span of 9 bases. The CDR3 length is 14 residues. CDR3 nucleotides: TGTGCCAGCAGCTTAGCGGCCGGCCCCTACGAGCAGTACTTC. Amino acid sequence: CASSLAAGPYEQYF.

V and J are TRBV2 and TRBJ2-3; D is uncertain. Trimming removed 9 bases from V and 0 bases from J, with 13 bases in between. The CDR3 has 14 amino acids. Germline V gives CDR1 SNHLY, CDR2 FYNNEI. CDR3 region: CARKVGSSTDTQYF. The CDR3 DNA reads TGTGCCAGGAAGGTAGGCAGCAGCACAGATACGCAGTATTTT.

This chain uses TRBV21-1 with TRBJ2-7. TRBV21-1 counts as a pseudogene. The CDR3 runs 14 residues. The CDR3, as DNA: TGTGCCAGCAGCCCGTCCCCCAGGAGCTACGAGCAGTACTTC. This sequence encodes CASSPSPRSYEQYF.